This TCR beta chain was captured in a study of cytomegalovirus exposure and HLA in healthy donors. General study results and limits: Immune exposure information available was restricted to CMV serostatus.

These donors counted as nominally healthy when sampled, but unrecorded immune exposures were likely. A multiplex PCR was run with 60 Vbeta primers and 13 Jbeta primers. Sequencing used immunoSEQ multiplex PCR; TCRdb keeps in-frame clones, though not all of them. This sample carries some 200,000 clones, 70% to 80% of them seen once, and the ten largest clones take around 16%. With regard to this clone: Its target is not known.

The trim removed 3 bases at V and 0 bases at J, leaving 12 bases unmatched. CDR1 and CDR2 (germline): SQVTM, ANQGSEA. This CDR3 is built from 17 residues. This TCR derives from a man in his forties or fifties in good health and CMV-seronegative. The chain is built from TRBV29-1 and TRBJ1-1; 8 bases fit TRBD1. Sequencing used PBMCs. As DNA, the CDR3 is TGCAGCGTTGAGGAAGACAGGGGACAACTTATGAACACTGAAGCTTTCTTT. Protein sequence: CSVEEDRGQLMNTEAFF. Drawing the rest from reference TRBV29-1 and TRBJ1-1, the complete variable domain is SAVISQKPSRDICQRGTSLTIQCQVDSQVTMMFWYRQQPGQSLTLIATANQGSEATYESGFVIDKFPISRPNLTFSTLTVSNMSPEDSSIYLCSVEEDRGQLMNTEAFFGQGTRLTVV.